These 11 T cell receptor beta chains were all obtained from the same sample, sequenced in a study of T cell responses to AZD1222 COVID-19 vaccine (dated by TCRdb to about 2021). The sample's time point label, in plain terms: baseline before first vaccination. The library was made by the immunoSEQ multiplex PCR assay. The immuneACCESS repertoire file appears here via TCRdb, limited to in-frame rearrangements. These files lack a portion of the clones; in checked studies, under half of the deficit traces to unresolved V genes, and the cause of the others is not known. The sample records more than 85,000 clones, about 89% of which are singletons. 7.5% of the sample is held by the ten biggest clonotypes. The starting material was peripheral blood, obtained on day 0 of AZD1222 vaccination. The receptors here all came from an adult in good health.

The chain is built from TRBV21-1 and TRBJ2-7. TRBV21-1 is a pseudogene. The CDR3 extends over 15 amino acids. Here the CDR3 reads CASSPRTSAAYEQYF. The CDR3 nucleotides read TGTGCCAGCAGCCCCCGGACATCAGCGGCCTACGAGCAGTACTTC.

The chain recombines TRBV7-2 with TRBJ1-5; no clear D. The germline CDR1 and CDR2 sequences are SGHTA and FQGNSA. V lost 4 bases and J 7 bases, leaving 11 bases between the germline ends. The CDR3 extends over 13 amino acids. The CDR3 nucleotides read TGTGCCAGCAGCTCCCAGGATGGACAGCCCCAGCATTTT. Residues: CASSSQDGQPQHF.

CDR3 protein: CASSPELPSSGNTIYF. The CDR3 DNA is TGTGCCAGCTCACCGGAGCTCCCGAGCTCTGGAAACACCATATATTTT. The V call is TRBV18, the J call TRBJ1-3, with D uncertain. This CDR3 is built from 16 residues. V was pared by 3 bases and J by 0 bases, with 12 bases between. Germline CDR1 and CDR2: KGHSH and LQKENI. Full variable domain (missing parts from reference TRBV18 and TRBJ1-3): NAGVMQNPRHLVRRRGQEARLRCSPMKGHSHVYWYRQLPEEGLKFMVYLQKENIIDESGMPKERFSAEFPKEGPSILRIQQVVRGDSAAYFCASSPELPSSGNTIYFGEGSWLTVV.

V usage is TRBV4-1 and J usage is TRBJ2-7; maybe TRBD2 (6 bases). The germline V and J ends were trimmed by 1 base and 4 bases, with 17 bases remaining between them. The V gene's germline CDR1 is MGHRA and CDR2 YSYEKL. The length of the CDR3 is 16 residues. CDR3 bases: TGCGCCAGCAGCCAAGGCGAGGGACTGGGCAGTTACGAGCAGTACTTC. Amino acids: CASSQGEGLGSYEQYF.

The J gene is TRBJ1-5, the V gene TRBV6-5; TRBD1 agrees at 7 bases. With V trimmed by 8 bases and J by 4 bases, 2 bases remained unmatched. The CDR3 covers 12 residues. Germline CDR1 reads MNHEY; CDR2 reads SVGAGI. CDR3 residues: CASQGGNQPQHF. The DNA for the CDR3 is TGTGCCAGCCAGGGGGGGAATCAGCCCCAGCATTTT.

This rearrangement joins TRBV20-1 to TRBJ2-7; 8 bases line up with TRBD1. V dropped 3 bases and J dropped 8; count of bases not matched to a gene: 15. CDR1 and CDR2 from the germline V gene are DFQATT and SNEGSKA (reference sequence). The CDR3 consists of 15 residues. CDR3 coding DNA: TGCAGTGCTAGTGACAGGACAGGGTTTATCCCTCAGCAGTACTTC. Protein: CSASDRTGFIPQQYF.

This clone was counted only a few times. The gene calls are TRBV5-6 and TRBJ2-3; D not resolved. The CDR3 is 15 residues long. CDR1 and CDR2 from the germline V gene are SGHDT and YYEEEE. Trimming removed 0 bases from V and 2 bases from J, with 10 bases in between. The CDR3 protein is CASSLVSLNTDTQYF. CDR3 nucleotides: TGTGCCAGCAGCTTGGTGTCGTTGAACACAGATACGCAGTATTTT.

The chain has TRBV7-9 and TRBJ1-5, with 8 nucleotides matching TRBD1. From germline, CDR1 is SEHNR and CDR2 FQNEAQ (reference sequence). V dropped 1 base and J dropped 3; count of bases not matched to a gene: 5. There are 16 residues in the CDR3. This chain's CDR3 is CASSLGSGGNNQPQHF. The DNA of the CDR3 is TGTGCCAGCAGCTTAGGTTCAGGGGGCAACAATCAGCCCCAGCATTTT.

The chain is built from TRBV29-1 and TRBJ1-3; D may be TRBD1 (5 bases). The germline gives CDR1 SQVTM, CDR2 ANQGSEA. Between the trimmed V and J ends, which lost 4 bases and 2 bases, there was a span of 12 bases. The CDR3 totals 14 residues. The CDR3 DNA sequence: TGCAGCGTTGGGGCGGAGGGGCCTGGAAACACCATATATTTT. The encoded protein is CSVGAEGPGNTIYF.

This clone was seen only once. This sequence joins TRBV12-3 or TRBV12-4 and TRBJ1-3; D remains ambiguous. V was cut by 3 bases and J by 4 bases, with 4 bases left in between. This CDR3 is 12 amino acids long. CDR3 sequence: CASSFPGNTIYF. As DNA, the CDR3 is TGTGCCAGCAGTTTTCCCGGAAACACCATATATTTT.

CDR3 loop: CASSYSTGNLNTEAFF. CDR3 DNA sequence: TGTGCCAGCAGTTACTCGACCGGGAATCTGAACACTGAAGCTTTCTTT. The chain carries TRBV6-2 or TRBV6-3 and TRBJ1-1; D gene unclear. Germline CDR1 is MNHEY and CDR2 is SVGEGT. CDR3 length: 16 residues. V was shortened by 0 bases and J by 0 bases, with 11 bases between the two germline ends.